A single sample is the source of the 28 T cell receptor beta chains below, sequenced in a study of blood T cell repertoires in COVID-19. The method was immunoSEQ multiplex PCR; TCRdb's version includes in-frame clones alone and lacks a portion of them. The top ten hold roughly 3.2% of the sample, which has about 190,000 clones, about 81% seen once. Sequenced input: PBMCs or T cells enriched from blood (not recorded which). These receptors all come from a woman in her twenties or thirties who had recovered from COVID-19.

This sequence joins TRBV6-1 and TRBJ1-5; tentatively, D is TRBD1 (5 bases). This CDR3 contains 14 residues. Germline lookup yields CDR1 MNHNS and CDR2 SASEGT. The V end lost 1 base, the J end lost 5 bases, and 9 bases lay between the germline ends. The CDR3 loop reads CASSEGGRDQPQHF. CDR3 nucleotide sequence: TGTGCCAGCAGTGAAGGGGGCAGGGATCAGCCCCAGCATTTT.

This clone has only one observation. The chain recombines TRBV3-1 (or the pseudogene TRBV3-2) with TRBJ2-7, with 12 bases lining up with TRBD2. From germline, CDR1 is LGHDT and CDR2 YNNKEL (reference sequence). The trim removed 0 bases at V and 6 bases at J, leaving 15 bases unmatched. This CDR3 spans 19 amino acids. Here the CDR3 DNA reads TGTGCCAGCAGCCAAGATCGCAGGGGTCGACTAGCGGGAGCGGCCGAGCAGTACTTC. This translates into CASSQDRRGRLAGAAEQYF.

The CDR3 sequence: CASSPPTSGRAREQFF. The CDR3 DNA reads TGTGCCAGCAGCCCGCCGACTAGCGGGAGGGCCCGTGAGCAGTTCTTC. The chain links TRBV7-2 to TRBJ2-1; the match to TRBD2 covers 14 bases. CDR1 and CDR2 from the germline V gene are SGHTA and FQGNSA. Trimming removed 5 bases from V and 9 bases from J; junction bases left unmatched: 9. The CDR3 has 16 residues.

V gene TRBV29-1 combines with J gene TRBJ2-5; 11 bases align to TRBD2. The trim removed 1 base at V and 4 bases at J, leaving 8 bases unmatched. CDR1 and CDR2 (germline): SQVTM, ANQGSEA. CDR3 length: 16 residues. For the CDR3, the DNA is TGCAGCGTTGAAGGAGGGCTAGCGGGAGGCGTAGAGACCCAGTACTTC. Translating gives CSVEGGLAGGVETQYF.

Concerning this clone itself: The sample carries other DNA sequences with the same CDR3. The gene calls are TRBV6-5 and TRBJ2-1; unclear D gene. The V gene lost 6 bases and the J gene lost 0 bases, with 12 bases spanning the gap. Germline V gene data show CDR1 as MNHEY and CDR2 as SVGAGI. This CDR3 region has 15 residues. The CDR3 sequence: CASSPTVGSYNEQFF. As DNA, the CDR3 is TGTGCCAGCAGCCCCACAGTCGGCTCCTACAATGAGCAGTTCTTC.

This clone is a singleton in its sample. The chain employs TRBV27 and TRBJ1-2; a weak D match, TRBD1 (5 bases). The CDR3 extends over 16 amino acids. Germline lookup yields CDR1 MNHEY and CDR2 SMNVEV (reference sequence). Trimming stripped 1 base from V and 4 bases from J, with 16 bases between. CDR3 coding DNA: TGTGCCAGCAGTTTATACGGCCGGGGGGGTACCTATGGCTACACCTTC. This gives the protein CASSLYGRGGTYGYTF.

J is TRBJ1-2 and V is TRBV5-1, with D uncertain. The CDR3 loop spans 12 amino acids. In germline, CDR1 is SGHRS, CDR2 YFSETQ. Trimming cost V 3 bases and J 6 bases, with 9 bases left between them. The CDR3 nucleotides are TGCGCCAGCAGCTCAGGATGGGATGGCTACACCTTC. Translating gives CASSSGWDGYTF.

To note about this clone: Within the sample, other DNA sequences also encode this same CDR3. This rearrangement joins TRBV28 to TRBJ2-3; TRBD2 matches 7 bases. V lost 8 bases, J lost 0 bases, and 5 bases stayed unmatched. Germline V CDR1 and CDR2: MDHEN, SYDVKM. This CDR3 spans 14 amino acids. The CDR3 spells CASRGGISTDTQYF. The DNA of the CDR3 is TGTGCCAGCCGCGGGGGTATCAGCACAGATACGCAGTATTTT.

The CDR3 reads CASRRSGRSNTEAFF. The DNA for the CDR3 is TGCGCCAGCAGGAGGTCTGGGAGGTCGAACACTGAAGCTTTCTTT. V and J are TRBV5-1 and TRBJ1-1; D remains ambiguous. The CDR3 is 15 residues long. Germline V gene lookup returns CDR1 SGHRS and CDR2 YFSETQ. V was cut by 5 bases and J by 1 base, with 15 bases left in between.

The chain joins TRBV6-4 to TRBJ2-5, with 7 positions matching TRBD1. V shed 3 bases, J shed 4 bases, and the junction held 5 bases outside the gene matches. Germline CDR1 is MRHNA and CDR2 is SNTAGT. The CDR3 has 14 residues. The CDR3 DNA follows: TGTGCCAGCAGTGAGTGGACAGGTGCAGAGACCCAGTACTTC. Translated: CASSEWTGAETQYF.

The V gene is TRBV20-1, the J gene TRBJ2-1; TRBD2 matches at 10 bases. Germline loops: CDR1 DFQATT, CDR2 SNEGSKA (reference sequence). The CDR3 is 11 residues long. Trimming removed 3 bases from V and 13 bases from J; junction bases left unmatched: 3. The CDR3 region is CSASTSGAQFF. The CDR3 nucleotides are TGCAGTGCTAGTACTAGCGGGGCACAGTTCTTC.

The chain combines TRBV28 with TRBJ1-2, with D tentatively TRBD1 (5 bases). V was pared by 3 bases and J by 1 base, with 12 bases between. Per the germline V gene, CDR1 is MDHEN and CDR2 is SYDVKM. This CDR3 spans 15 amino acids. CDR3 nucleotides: TGTGCCAGCAGTTTTGGGGGGTTAGGTAACTATGGCTACACCTTC. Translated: CASSFGGLGNYGYTF.

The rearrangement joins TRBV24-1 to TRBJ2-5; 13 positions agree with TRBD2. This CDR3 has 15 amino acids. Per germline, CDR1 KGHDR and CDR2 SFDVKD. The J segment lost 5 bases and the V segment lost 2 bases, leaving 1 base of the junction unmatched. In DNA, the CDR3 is TGTGCCACCAGTGATTGGACTAGCGGGAGTGAGACCCAGTACTTC. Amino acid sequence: CATSDWTSGSETQYF.

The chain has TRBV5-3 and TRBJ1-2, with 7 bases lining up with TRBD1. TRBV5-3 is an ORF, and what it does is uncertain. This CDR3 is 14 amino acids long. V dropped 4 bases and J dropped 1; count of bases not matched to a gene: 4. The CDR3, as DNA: TGTGCCAGAAGCAACAGGGGTGATAACTATGGCTACACCTTC. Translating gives CARSNRGDNYGYTF.

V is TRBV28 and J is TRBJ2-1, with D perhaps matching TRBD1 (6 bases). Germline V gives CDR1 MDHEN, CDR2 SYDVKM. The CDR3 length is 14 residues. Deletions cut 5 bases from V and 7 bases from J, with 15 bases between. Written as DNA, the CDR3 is TGTGCCAGCAGTCTAGATACAGGGTGGAATGAGCAGTTCTTC. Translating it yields CASSLDTGWNEQFF.

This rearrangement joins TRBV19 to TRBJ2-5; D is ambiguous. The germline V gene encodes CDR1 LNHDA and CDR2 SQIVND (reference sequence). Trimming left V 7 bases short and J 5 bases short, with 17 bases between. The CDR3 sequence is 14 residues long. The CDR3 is CASKFTVNSETQYF. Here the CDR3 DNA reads TGTGCCAGTAAATTCACGGTGAACTCGGAGACCCAGTACTTC.

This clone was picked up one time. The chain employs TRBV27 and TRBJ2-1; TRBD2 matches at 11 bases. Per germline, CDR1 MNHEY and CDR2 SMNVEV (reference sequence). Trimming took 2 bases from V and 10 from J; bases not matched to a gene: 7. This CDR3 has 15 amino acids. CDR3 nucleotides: TGTGCCAGCAGTTTACTCCTAGCGGGGGGCGGAGAGCAGTTCTTC. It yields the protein CASSLLLAGGGEQFF.

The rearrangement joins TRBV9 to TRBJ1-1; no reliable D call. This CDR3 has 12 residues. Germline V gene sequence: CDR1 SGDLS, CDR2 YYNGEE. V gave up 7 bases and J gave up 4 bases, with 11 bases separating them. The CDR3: CASGEPGTEAFF. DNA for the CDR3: TGTGCCAGCGGTGAACCGGGCACTGAAGCTTTCTTT.

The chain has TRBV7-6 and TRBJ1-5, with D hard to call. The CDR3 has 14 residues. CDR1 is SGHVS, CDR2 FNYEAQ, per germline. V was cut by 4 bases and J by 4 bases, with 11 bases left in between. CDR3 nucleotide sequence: TGTGCCAGCAGCTGGAGCGCTGGGAATCAGCCCCAGCATTTT. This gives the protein CASSWSAGNQPQHF.

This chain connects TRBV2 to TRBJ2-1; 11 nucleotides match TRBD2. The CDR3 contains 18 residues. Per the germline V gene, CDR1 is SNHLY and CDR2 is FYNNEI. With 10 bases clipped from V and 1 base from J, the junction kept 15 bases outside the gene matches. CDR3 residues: CATRSPLAGEASYNEQFF. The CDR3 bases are TGTGCCACCCGATCTCCACTAGCGGGAGAGGCGTCCTACAATGAGCAGTTCTTC. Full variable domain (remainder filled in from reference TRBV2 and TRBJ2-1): EPEVTQTPSHQVTQMGQEVILRCVPISNHLYFYWYRQILGQKVEFLVSFYNNEISEKSEIFDDQFSVERPDGSNFTLKIRSTKLEDSAMYFCATRSPLAGEASYNEQFFGPGTRLTVL.

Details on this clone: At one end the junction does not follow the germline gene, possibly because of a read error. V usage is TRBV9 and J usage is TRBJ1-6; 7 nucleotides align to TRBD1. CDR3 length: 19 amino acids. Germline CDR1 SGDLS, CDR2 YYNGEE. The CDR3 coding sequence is TGTGCCAGCAGCGTAGAGTGGAAGACAGGGACCTACTATAATTCACCCCCCCACTTT. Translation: CASSVEWKTGTYYNSPPHF.

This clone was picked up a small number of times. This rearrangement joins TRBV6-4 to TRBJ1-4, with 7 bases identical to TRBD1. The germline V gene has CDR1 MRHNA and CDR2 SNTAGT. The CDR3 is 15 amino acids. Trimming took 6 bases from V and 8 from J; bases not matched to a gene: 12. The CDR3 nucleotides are TGTGCCAGCAGCGAGGAGGGGGCCTCATCCGAAAAACTGTTTTTT. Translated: CASSEEGASSEKLFF.

The CDR3 DNA is TGCGCCAGCAGCCAAGATAGGGGTGGGGATTCCTACAATGAGCAGTTCTTC. Translating it yields CASSQDRGGDSYNEQFF. V and J are TRBV4-1 and TRBJ2-1; a weak D match, TRBD1 (5 bases). V dropped 0 bases and J dropped 1 base, with 13 bases sitting between them. Germline lookup yields CDR1 MGHRA and CDR2 YSYEKL. This CDR3 has 17 residues.

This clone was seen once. In DNA, the CDR3 is TGCGCCAGCAGTGAGTCTAGAGGGAGGCGGCAGCCCCAGCATTTT. Amino acids: CASSESRGRRQPQHF. The chain links TRBV10-1 to TRBJ1-5, with D hard to call. Germline CDR1 and CDR2: WNHNN and SYGVQD (reference sequence). The germline V and J ends were trimmed by 0 bases and 7 bases, with 13 bases remaining between them. The CDR3 loop spans 15 amino acids.

The CDR3 loop reads CASSARTGGFMNTEAFF. The CDR3 DNA follows: TGTGCCAGCAGCGCGAGGACAGGGGGCTTCATGAACACTGAAGCTTTCTTT. The chain couples TRBV9 to TRBJ1-1; 11 nucleotides agree with TRBD1. Germline CDR1 and CDR2: SGDLS and YYNGEE. The CDR3 contains 17 residues. The J segment lost 0 bases and the V segment lost 3 bases, leaving 7 bases of the junction unmatched.

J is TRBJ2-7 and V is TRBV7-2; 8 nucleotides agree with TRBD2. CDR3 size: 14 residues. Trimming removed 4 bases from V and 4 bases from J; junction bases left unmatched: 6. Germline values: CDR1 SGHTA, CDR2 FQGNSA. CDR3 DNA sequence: TGTGCCAGCAGCTCGGTATCTAGCGGGTACGAGCAGTACGTC. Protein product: CASSSVSSGYEQYV.

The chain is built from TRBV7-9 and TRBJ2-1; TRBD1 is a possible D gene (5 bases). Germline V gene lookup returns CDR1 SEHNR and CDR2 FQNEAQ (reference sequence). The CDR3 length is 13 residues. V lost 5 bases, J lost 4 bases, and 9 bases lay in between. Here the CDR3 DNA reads TGTGCCAGCAGCCAAGACAGTTACAATGAGCAGTTCTTC. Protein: CASSQDSYNEQFF. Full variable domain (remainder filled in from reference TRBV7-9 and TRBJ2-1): DTGVSQNPRHKITKRGQNVTFRCDPISEHNRLYWYRQTLGQGPEFLTYFQNEAQLEKSRLLSDRFSAERPKGSFSTLEIQRTEQGDSAMYLCASSQDSYNEQFFGPGTRLTVL.

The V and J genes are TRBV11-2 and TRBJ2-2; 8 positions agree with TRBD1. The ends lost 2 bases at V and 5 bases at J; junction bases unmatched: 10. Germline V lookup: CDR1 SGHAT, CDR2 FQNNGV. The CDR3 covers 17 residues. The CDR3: CASSLYAQGAKTGELFF. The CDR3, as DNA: TGTGCCAGCAGCTTATATGCGCAGGGGGCTAAGACCGGGGAGCTGTTTTTT.